The table lists the clone carrying this T cell receptor beta chain with many counts. TCRdb re-called the PCR reads through MiXCR, storing one row per CDR3 protein. The sample gives some 650,000 distinct CDR3 sequences, roughly 21% of which show up once; roughly 0.85% is in the top ten. This entry is derived from a study of molecular identifiers for immune sequencing clone quantification. V was shortened by 0 bases and J by 2 bases, with 10 bases between the two germline ends. Looked up from germline, CDR1 is GTSNPN and CDR2 is SVGIG (reference sequence). The CDR3 is 15 residues long. The sequenced sample was naive CD8+ T cells from blood, with Jurkat cell RNA spiked in. The subset denotes: FACS-sorted CD8+CD4-CCR7+CD45RA+ naive T cells. The chain joins TRBV30 to TRBJ2-2, with D possibly being TRBD1 (6 bases). The TCR comes from a human donor in good health. Some libraries in this study had Jurkat cell RNA spiked in. The CDR3 protein is CAWSVPGTNTGELFF. CDR3 nucleotide sequence: TGTGCCTGGAGTGTACCGGGGACAAACACCGGGGAGCTGTTTTTT.